This TCR beta chain was captured in a study of CD8+CD57+ T cells in acquired aplastic anemia. Study information: The study obtained an average of about 3.2 ug of DNA from sorted CD4+ and CD8+ cells.

All sequencing subjects had displayed CD8+CD57+ cell expansion on flow cytometry. The enrolled patients all had severe acquired aplastic anemia. Findings and limits, study-wide: CD8+ Simpson's diversity showed no significant patient-control difference. The number of CD8+ CDR3 sequences shared by patients and controls was twenty-nine.

This clonotype came up a few times. Its antigen is as yet unknown. Genomic DNA was employed as the template in profiling TCR beta VDJ and CDR3. MiXCR, applied by TCRdb to the reads, yields one record per CDR3 protein. The sample includes about 120,000 distinct CDR3 sequences, under 65% of them seen just once. CDR1 and CDR2 from the germline V gene are LNHDA and SQIVND (reference sequence). This CDR3 contains 15 residues. V dropped 8 bases and J dropped 1; count of bases not matched to a gene: 8. The chain couples TRBV19 to TRBJ2-3, with 8 bases identical to TRBD1. Sequencing input: sorted CD4+, CD8+, or CD8+CD57+ T cells (not recorded which) from PBMCs. The source of this sequence is a human donor with aplastic anemia. CDR3: CASVRQGFGTDTQYF. DNA for the CDR3: TGTGCCAGTGTCCGACAGGGGTTTGGCACAGATACGCAGTATTTT.